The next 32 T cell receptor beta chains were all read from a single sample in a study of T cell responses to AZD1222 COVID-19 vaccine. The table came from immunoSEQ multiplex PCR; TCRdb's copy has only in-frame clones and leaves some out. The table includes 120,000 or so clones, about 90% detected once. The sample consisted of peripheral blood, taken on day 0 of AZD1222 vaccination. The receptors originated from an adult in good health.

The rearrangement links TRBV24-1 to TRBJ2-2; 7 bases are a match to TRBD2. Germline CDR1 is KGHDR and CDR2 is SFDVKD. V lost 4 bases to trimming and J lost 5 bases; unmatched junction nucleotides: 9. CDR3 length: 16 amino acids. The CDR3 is CATSENVAGRTGELFF. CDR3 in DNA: TGTGCCACCAGTGAAAACGTAGCGGGTAGGACCGGGGAGCTGTTTTTT.

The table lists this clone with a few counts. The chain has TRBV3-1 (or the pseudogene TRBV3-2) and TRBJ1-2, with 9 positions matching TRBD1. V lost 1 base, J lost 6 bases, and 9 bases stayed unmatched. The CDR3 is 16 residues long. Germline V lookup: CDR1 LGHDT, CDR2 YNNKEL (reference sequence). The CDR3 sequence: CASSQGGDRVRDGYTF. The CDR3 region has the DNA TGTGCCAGCAGCCAAGGTGGGGACAGGGTACGAGATGGCTACACCTTC.

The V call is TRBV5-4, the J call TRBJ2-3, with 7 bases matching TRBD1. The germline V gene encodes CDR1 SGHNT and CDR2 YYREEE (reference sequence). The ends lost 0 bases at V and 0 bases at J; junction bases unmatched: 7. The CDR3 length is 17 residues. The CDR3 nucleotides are TGTGCCAGCAGCTTGGAATGGCAGGGGGTCAGCACAGATACGCAGTATTTT. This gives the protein CASSLEWQGVSTDTQYF.

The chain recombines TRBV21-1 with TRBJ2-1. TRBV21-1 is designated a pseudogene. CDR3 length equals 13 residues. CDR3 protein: CASRGPAYNEQFF. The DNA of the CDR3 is TGTGCCAGCAGAGGGCCCGCCTACAATGAGCAGTTCTTC.

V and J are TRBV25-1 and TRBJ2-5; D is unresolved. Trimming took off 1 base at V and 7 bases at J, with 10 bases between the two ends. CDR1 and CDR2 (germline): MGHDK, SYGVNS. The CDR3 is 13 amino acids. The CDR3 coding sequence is TGTGCCAGCAGTGAATTGGGGTCACGGACCCAGTACTTC. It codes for CASSELGSRTQYF.

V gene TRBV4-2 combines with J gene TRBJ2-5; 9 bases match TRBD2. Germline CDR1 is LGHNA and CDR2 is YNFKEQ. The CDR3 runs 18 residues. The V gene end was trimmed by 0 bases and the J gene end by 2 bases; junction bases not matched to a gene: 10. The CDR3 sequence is CASSQDRGLAGKQETQYF. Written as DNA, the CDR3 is TGTGCCAGCAGCCAAGATCGGGGGCTAGCGGGGAAACAAGAGACCCAGTACTTC.

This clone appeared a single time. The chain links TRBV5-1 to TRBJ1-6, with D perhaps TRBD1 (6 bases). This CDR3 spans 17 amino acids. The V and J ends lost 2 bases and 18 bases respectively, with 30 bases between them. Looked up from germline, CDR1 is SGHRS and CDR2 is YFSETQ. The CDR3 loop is CASSLTTVQIHPSRGHF. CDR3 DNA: TGCGCCAGCAGCTTAACAACCGTCCAAATTCACCCCTCCAGGGGCCACTTT.

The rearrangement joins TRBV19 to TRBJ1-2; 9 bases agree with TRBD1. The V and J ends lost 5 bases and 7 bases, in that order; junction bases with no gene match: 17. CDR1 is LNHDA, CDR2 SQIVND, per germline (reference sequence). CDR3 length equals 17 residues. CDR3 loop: CASSPSGTGRIRGGYTF. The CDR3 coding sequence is TGTGCCAGTAGTCCTTCCGGGACAGGGAGGATCCGGGGTGGCTACACCTTC.

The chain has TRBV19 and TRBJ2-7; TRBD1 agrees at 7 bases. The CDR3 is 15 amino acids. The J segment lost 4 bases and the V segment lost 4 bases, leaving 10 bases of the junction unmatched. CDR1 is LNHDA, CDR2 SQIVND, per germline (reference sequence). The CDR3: CASSKGQEDWYEQYF. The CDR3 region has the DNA TGTGCCAGTAGTAAAGGACAGGAGGACTGGTACGAGCAGTACTTC.

CDR3 region: CASSVGPNNEQFF. CDR3 DNA: TGTGCCAGCAGCGTAGGTCCTAACAATGAGCAGTTCTTC. This chain links TRBV9 with TRBJ2-1, with unresolved D. The CDR3 length is 13 residues. The ends were cut back, 0 bases at V and 5 bases at J, with 6 bases in the middle. Germline loops: CDR1 SGDLS, CDR2 YYNGEE.

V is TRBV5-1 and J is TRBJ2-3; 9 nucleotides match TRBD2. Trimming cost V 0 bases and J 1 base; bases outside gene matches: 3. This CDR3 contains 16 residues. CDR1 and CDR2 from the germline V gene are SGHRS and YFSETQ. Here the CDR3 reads CASSLAASGGTDTQYF. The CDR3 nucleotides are TGCGCCAGCAGCTTGGCCGCTAGCGGGGGCACAGATACGCAGTATTTT.

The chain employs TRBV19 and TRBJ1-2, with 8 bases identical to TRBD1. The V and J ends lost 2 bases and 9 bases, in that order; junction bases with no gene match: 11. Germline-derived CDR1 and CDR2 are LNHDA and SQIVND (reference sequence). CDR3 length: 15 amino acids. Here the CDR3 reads CASSIMTGDRSRYTF. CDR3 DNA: TGTGCCAGTAGTATAATGACAGGGGACAGGAGTCGCTACACCTTC.

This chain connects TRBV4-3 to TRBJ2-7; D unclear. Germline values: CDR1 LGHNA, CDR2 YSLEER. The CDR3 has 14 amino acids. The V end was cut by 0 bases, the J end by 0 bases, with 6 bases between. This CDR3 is CASSQEYGSYEQYF. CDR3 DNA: TGCGCCAGCAGCCAAGAGTACGGCTCCTACGAGCAGTACTTC.

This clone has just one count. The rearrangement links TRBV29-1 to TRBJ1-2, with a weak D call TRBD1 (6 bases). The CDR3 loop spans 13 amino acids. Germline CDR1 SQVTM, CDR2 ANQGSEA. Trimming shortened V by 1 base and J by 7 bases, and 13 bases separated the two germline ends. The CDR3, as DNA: TGCAGCGTTGAAGTTTCGGGGGGCAGTGGCTACACCTTC. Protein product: CSVEVSGGSGYTF.

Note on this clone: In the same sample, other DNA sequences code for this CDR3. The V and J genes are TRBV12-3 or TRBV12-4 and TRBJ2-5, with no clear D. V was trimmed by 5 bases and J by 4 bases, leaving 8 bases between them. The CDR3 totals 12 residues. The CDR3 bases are TGTGCCAGCAGTCCTCGCGGAGAGACCCAGTACTTC. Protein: CASSPRGETQYF.

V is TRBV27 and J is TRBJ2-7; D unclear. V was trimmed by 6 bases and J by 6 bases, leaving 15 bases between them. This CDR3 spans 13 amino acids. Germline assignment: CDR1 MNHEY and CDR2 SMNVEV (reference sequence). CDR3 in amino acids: CASSPLHNGEQYF. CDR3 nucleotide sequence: TGTGCCAGCAGCCCCCTACACAACGGCGAGCAGTACTTC.

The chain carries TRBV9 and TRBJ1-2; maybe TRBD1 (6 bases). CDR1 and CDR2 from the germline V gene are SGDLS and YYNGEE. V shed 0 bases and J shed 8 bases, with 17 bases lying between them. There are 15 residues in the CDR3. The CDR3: CASSVDAGTIGGYTF. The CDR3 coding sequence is TGTGCCAGCAGCGTAGATGCCGGGACAATAGGCGGCTACACCTTC. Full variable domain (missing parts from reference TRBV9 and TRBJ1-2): DSGVTQTPKHLITATGQRVTLRCSPRSGDLSVYWYQQSLDQGLQFLIQYYNGEERAKGNILERFSAQQFPDLHSELNLSSLELGDSALYFCASSVDAGTIGGYTFGSGTRLTVV.

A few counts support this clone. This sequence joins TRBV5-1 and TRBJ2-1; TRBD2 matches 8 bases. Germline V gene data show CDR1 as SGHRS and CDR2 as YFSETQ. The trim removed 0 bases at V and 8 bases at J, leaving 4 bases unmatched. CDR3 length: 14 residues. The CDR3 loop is CASSLDSGADEQFF. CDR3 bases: TGCGCCAGCAGCTTGGATAGCGGGGCGGATGAGCAGTTCTTC.

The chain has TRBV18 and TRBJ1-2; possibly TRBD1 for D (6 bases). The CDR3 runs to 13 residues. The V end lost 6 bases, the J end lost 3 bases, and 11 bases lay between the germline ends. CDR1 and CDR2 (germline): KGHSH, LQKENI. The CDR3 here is CASSSDSHYGYTF. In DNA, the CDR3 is TGTGCCAGCTCTTCGGACAGCCACTATGGCTACACCTTC.

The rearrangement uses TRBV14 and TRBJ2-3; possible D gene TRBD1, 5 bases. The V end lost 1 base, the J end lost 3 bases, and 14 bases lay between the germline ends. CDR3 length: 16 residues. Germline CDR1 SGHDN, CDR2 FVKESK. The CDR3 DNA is TGTGCCAGCAGCCAAGGAAAGGGGCAGTCAACAGATACGCAGTATTTT. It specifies CASSQGKGQSTDTQYF. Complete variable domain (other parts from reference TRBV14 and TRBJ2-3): EAGVTQFPSHSVIEKGQTVTLRCDPISGHDNLYWYRRVMGKEIKFLLHFVKESKQDESGMPNNRFLAERTGGTYSTLKVQPAELEDSGVYFCASSQGKGQSTDTQYFGPGTRLTVL.

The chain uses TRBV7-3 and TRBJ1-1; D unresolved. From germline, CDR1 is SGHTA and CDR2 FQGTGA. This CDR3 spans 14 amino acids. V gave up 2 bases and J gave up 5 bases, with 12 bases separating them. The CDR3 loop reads CASSLFPSKTEAFF. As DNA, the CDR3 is TGTGCCAGCAGCTTATTTCCCTCAAAGACTGAAGCTTTCTTT. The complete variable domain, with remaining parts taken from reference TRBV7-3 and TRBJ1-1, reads GAGVSQTPSNKVTEKGKYVELRCDPISGHTALYWYRQSLGQGPEFLIYFQGTGAADDSGLPNDRFFAVRPEGSVSTLKIQRTERGDSAVYLCASSLFPSKTEAFFGQGTRLTVV.

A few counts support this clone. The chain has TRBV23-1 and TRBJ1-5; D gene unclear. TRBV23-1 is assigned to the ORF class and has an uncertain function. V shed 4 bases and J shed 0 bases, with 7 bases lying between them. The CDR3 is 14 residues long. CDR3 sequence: CASSRRVSNQPQHF. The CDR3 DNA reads TGCGCCAGCAGTCGGAGGGTTAGCAATCAGCCCCAGCATTTT.

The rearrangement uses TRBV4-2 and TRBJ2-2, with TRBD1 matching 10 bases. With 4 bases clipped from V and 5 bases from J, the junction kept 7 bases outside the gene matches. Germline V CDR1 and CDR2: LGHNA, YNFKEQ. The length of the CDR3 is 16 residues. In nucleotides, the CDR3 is TGTGCCAGCAGCCTTCCCGGGACAGGGGAAACCGGGGAGCTGTTTTTT. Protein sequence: CASSLPGTGETGELFF.

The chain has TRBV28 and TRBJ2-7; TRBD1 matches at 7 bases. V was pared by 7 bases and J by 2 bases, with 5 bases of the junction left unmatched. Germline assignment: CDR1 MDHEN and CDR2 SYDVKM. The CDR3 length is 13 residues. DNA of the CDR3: TGTGCCAGCAATTGGCAGGGGGCCTACGAGCAGTACTTC. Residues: CASNWQGAYEQYF. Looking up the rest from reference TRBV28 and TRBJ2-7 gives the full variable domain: DVKVTQSSRYLVKRTGEKVFLECVQDMDHENMFWYRQDPGLGLRLIYFSYDVKMKEKGDIPEGYSVSREKKERFSLILESASTNQTSMYLCASNWQGAYEQYFGPGTRLTVT.

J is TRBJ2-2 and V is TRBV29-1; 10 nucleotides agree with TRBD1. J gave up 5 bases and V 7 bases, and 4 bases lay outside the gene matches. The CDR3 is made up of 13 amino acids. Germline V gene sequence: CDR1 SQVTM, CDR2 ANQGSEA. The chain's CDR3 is CSARTGGTGELFF. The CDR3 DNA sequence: TGCAGCGCCCGGACAGGGGGTACCGGGGAGCTGTTTTTT.

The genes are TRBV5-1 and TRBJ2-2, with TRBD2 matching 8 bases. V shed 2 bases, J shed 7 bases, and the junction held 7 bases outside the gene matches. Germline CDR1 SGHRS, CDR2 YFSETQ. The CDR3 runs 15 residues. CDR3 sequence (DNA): TGCGCCAGCAGCTTTTTATCAACTAGCGGCGGGGAGCTGTTTTTT. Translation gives CASSFLSTSGGELFF.

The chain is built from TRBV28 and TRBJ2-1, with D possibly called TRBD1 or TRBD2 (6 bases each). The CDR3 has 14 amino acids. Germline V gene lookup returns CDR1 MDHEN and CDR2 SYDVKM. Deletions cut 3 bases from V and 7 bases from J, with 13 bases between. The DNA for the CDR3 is TGTGCCAGCAGTTTGGTCGGGGGCGGGAATGAGCAGTTCTTC. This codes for CASSLVGGGNEQFF. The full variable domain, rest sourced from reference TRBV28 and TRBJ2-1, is DVKVTQSSRYLVKRTGEKVFLECVQDMDHENMFWYRQDPGLGLRLIYFSYDVKMKEKGDIPEGYSVSREKKERFSLILESASTNQTSMYLCASSLVGGGNEQFFGPGTRLTVL.

The CDR3 nucleotides read TGTGCCAGTAGTATTCTACATTCTGTAAGGAGCGAGCAGTACTTC. Protein product: CASSILHSVRSEQYF. The chain carries TRBV19 and TRBJ2-7; D unresolved. V was trimmed by 3 bases and J by 6 bases, leaving 18 bases between them. Germline V gene sequence: CDR1 LNHDA, CDR2 SQIVND (reference sequence). This CDR3 has 15 residues.

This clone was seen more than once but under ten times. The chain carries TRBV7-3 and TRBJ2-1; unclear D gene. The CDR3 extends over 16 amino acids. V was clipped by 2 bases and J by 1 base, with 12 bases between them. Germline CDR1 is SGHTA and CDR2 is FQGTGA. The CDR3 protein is CASSLESGSSYNEQFF. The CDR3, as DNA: TGTGCCAGCAGCTTAGAGTCCGGGTCTTCCTACAATGAGCAGTTCTTC. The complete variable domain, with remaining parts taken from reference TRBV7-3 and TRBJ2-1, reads GAGVSQTPSNKVTEKGKYVELRCDPISGHTALYWYRQSLGQGPEFLIYFQGTGAADDSGLPNDRFFAVRPEGSVSTLKIQRTERGDSAVYLCASSLESGSSYNEQFFGPGTRLTVL.

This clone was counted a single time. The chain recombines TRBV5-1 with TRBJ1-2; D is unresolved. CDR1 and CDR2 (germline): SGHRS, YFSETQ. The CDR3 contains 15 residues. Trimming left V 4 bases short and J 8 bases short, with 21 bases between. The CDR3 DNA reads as TGCGCCAGCAGCCGGGGAGGCCACCAGGCCCAAGGCTACACCTTC. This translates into CASSRGGHQAQGYTF.

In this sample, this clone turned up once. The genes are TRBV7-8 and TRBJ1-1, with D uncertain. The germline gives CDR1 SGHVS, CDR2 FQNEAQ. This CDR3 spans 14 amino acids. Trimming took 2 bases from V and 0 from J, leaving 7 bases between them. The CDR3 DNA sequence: TGTGCCAGCAGCTTAAGGTCCCTGAACACTGAAGCTTTCTTT. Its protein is CASSLRSLNTEAFF. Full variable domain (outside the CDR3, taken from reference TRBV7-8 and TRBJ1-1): GAGVSQSPRYKVAKRGQDVALRCDPISGHVSLFWYQQALGQGPEFLTYFQNEAQLDKSGLPSDRFFAERPEGSVSTLKIQRTQQEDSAVYLCASSLRSLNTEAFFGQGTRLTVV.

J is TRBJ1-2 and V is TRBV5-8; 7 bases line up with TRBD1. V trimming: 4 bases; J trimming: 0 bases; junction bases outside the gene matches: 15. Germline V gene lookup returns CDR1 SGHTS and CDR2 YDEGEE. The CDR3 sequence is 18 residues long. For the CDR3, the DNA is TGTGCCAGCAGCAACATCAGACAGGGTGGATCAGCTAACTATGGCTACACCTTC. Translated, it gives CASSNIRQGGSANYGYTF.